A selection of T cell receptor beta chains follows, all from one sample in a study of CD8 T cells in ankylosing spondylitis. TCRdb called the 5' RACE reads again in MiXCR, with one record for every CDR3 protein. The sample lists some 450,000 distinct CDR3 sequences; 15% to 20% were seen once. The sample was blood, either unsorted or a sorted T cell fraction (not recorded which). Source of these receptors: a male donor with ankylosing spondylitis. CDR3s include the opening cysteine and the closing phenylalanine or tryptophan. D genes are given only for firm matches. The size entry is marked missing in some rows and otherwise reads once, few, many or a size class.

>TRBD2|TRBJ2-1|TRBV28|.|16
TGTGCCAGCATTGGGGCTAGCGGAGCCCCCTACAATGAGCAGTTCTTC
CASIGASGAPYNEQFF
>.|TRBJ1-3|TRBV5-1|few|14
TGCGCCAGCAGCTTGGGGGCCCCGGGAAACACCATATATTTT
CASSLGAPGNTIYF
>TRBD1|TRBJ2-7|TRBV29-1|few|12
TGCAGCGTCAAGGGACAGTCCTACGAGCAGTACTTC
CSVKGQSYEQYF
>TRBD1|TRBJ2-7|TRBV12-3/TRBV12-4|.|16
TGTGCCAGCAGTCTCAAGGAGGGACAGGCGCCCTACGAGCAGTACTTC
CASSLKEGQAPYEQYF
>.|TRBJ1-3|TRBV11-2|.|11
TGTGCCAGCAGCCCGGGAGACACCATATATTTT
CASSPGDTIYF
>.|TRBJ2-3|TRBV2|few|14
TGTGCCAGCAGGTCAAGGAACTCAGAAGATACGCAGTATTTT
CASRSRNSEDTQYF
>.|TRBJ2-5|TRBV5-1|.|15
TGCGCCAGCAGCTTGTTAGGGCAAATTCAAGAGACCCAGTACTTC
CASSLLGQIQETQYF
>.|TRBJ2-3|TRBV5-1|.|16
TGCGCCAGCAGCTTGGCCGCCCCTTACAGCACAGATACGCAGTATTTT
CASSLAAPYSTDTQYF
>.|TRBJ1-4|TRBV5-1|.|14
TGCGCCAGCAGCTTGGTGGCAGGGAATGAAAAACTGTTTTTT
CASSLVAGNEKLFF
>.|TRBJ2-1|TRBV12-3/TRBV12-4|.|15
TGTGCCAGCAGCCAACGCCGGGATATATACAATGAGCAGTTCTTC
CASSQRRDIYNEQFF
>.|TRBJ2-1|TRBV29-1|.|13
TGCAGCGTCCCCAAGAACAAGAACTATGAGCAGTTCTTC
CSVPKNKNYEQFF
>.|TRBJ1-5|TRBV5-6|.|15
TGTGCCAGACCCCGGGTGCCCCTCGGCAATCAGCCCCAGCATTTT
CARPRVPLGNQPQHF
>TRBD1|TRBJ1-1|TRBV5-1|few|17
TGCGCCAGCAGCGGCTTCGGGACAGGGGGTAAGAACACTGAAGCTTTCTTT
CASSGFGTGGKNTEAFF
>TRBD2|TRBJ2-3|TRBV4-3|few|16
TGCGCCAGCAGCCAAGAGACAGCGGGAGGCGCAGATACGCAGTATTTT
CASSQETAGGADTQYF
>TRBD1|TRBJ1-1|TRBV4-2|many|15
TGTGCCAGCAGCCAAGGTGGGACAGGGGGCAATGAAGCTTTCTTT
CASSQGGTGGNEAFF
>.|TRBJ2-5|TRBV7-9|.|13
TGTGCCAGCAGGAATCTAGTTGGAGAGACCCAGTACTTC
CASRNLVGETQYF
>TRBD2|TRBJ2-5|TRBV6-2/TRBV6-3|.|15
TGTGCCAGCAAAATAAGCGGGAGGCTCGGAGAGACCCAGTACTTC
CASKISGRLGETQYF
>TRBD1|TRBJ2-3|TRBV2|.|15
TGTGCCAGCAGTGAACGGGGACAGCGCACAGATACGCAGTATTTT
CASSERGQRTDTQYF
>.|TRBJ2-1|TRBV4-1|few|15
TGCGCCAGCAGCGCAAGTACCGGGCCTCTTCGGGAGCAGTTCTTC
CASSASTGPLREQFF
>TRBD2|TRBJ2-7|TRBV3-1|.|16
TGTGCCAGCAGCCAAGTTGGTCAGGCGGGAGGTGGGGGGCAGTACTTC
CASSQVGQAGGGGQYF
>TRBD1|TRBJ2-6|TRBV9|.|18
TGTGCCAGCAGCGTAGGGACAGGGGGCACCTCTGGGGCCAACGTCCTGACTTTC
CASSVGTGGTSGANVLTF
>.|TRBJ2-4|TRBV11-3|.|14
TGTGCCAGCAGCTCAGGGGGGGCCAAAAACATTCAGTACTTC
CASSSGGAKNIQYF
>TRBD1|TRBJ1-1|TRBV27|.|14
TGTGCCAGCAGGACAGGGACCCTGGGGACTGAAGCTTTCTTT
CASRTGTLGTEAFF
>.|TRBJ2-3|TRBV6-5|.|16
TGTGCCAGCAGTTACCGCGGCAATGGGGCCACAGATACGCAGTATTTT
CASSYRGNGATDTQYF
>TRBD2|TRBJ2-7|TRBV20-1|few|14
TGCAGTGCTACATGGACTAGCGGGTCCTACGAGCAGTACTTC
CSATWTSGSYEQYF
>TRBD2|TRBJ2-1|TRBV5-6|many|14
TGTGCCAGCAGCCCGGGACTAGATCGGCATGAGCAGTTCTTC
CASSPGLDRHEQFF
>TRBD1|TRBJ1-6|TRBV20-1|many|12
TGCAGTGCAGGGACAGGGAGCTCACCCCTCCACTTT
CSAGTGSSPLHF
>TRBD2|TRBJ2-3|TRBV20-1|few|13
TGCAGTGCTTATAGCGGGAACACAGATACGCAGTATTTT
CSAYSGNTDTQYF
>.|TRBJ1-1|TRBV3-1|few|15
TGTGCCAGCAGCCAAGGTAGCCCGGGGCGGGTTGAAGCTTTCTTT
CASSQGSPGRVEAFF
>.|TRBJ1-1|TRBV7-9|few|16
TGTGCCAGCAGCTTAGCGTTCCGGGGGCCGAACACTGAAGCTTTCTTT
CASSLAFRGPNTEAFF
>TRBD1|TRBJ2-7|TRBV10-3|few|16
TGTGCCATCAGCGCCCAACAAACGGGACAGCTCTACGAGCAGTACTTC
CAISAQQTGQLYEQYF
>.|TRBJ2-3|TRBV7-9|few|14
TGTGCCAGCAGCTTACAGTTTAGCACAGATACGCAGTATTTT
CASSLQFSTDTQYF
>.|TRBJ2-1|TRBV24-1|few|14
TGTGCCACCAGTGATTTGGAAACAGGCAATGAGCAGTTCTTC
CATSDLETGNEQFF
>.|TRBJ2-5|TRBV5-4|.|14
TGTGCCAGCAGCTGGGGCCATCTCCAAGAGACCCAGTACTTC
CASSWGHLQETQYF
>.|TRBJ2-1|TRBV2|few|13
TGTGCCAGCAGTGAACTAGGATCCAATGAGCAGTTCTTC
CASSELGSNEQFF
>.|TRBJ1-1|TRBV5-1|.|15
TGCGCCAGCAGCTTGCCTCACAGGGCCAACACTGAAGCTTTCTTT
CASSLPHRANTEAFF
>.|TRBJ1-4|TRBV4-2|.|17
TGTGCCAGCAGCCGCACAGGGCAGGGATCGACTAATGAAAAACTGTTTTTT
CASSRTGQGSTNEKLFF
>.|TRBJ1-1|TRBV12-3/TRBV12-4|few|16
TGTGCCAGCAGTTTTATCGGAAGTGCTATGAACACTGAAGCTTTCTTT
CASSFIGSAMNTEAFF